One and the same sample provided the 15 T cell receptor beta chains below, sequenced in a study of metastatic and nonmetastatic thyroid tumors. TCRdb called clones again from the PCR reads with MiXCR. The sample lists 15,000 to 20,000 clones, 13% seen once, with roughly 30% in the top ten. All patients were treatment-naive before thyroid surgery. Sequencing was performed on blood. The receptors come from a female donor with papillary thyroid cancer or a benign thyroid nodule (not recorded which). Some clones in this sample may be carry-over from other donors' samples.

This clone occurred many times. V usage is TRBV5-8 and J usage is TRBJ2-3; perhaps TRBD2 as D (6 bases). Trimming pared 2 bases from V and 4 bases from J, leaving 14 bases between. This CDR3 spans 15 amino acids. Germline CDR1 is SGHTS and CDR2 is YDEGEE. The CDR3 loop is CASSFDLGLPDTQYF. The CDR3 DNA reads TGTGCCAGCAGCTTTGATCTGGGACTGCCAGATACGCAGTATTTT.

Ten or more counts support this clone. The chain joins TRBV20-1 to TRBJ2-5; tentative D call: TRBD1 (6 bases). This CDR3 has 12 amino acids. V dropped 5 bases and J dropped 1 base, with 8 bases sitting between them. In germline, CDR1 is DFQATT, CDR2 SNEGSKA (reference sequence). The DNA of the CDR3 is TGCAGTGCTCCGACAGGCCAAGAGACCCAGTACTTC. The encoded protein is CSAPTGQETQYF.

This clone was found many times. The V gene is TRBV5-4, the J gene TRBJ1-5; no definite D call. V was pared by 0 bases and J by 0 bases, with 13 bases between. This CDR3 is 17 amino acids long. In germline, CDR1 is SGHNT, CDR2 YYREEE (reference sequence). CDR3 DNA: TGTGCCAGCAGCTTGGAACCGACGTATTTTAGCAATCAGCCCCAGCATTTT. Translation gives CASSLEPTYFSNQPQHF.

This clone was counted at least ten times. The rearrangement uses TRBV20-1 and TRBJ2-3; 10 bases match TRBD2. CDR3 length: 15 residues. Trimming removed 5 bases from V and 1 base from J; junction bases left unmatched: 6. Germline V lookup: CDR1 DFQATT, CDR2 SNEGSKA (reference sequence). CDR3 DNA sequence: TGCAGTGCTCGGGGCCTAGCGGGGGGCACAGATACGCAGTATTTT. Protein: CSARGLAGGTDTQYF.

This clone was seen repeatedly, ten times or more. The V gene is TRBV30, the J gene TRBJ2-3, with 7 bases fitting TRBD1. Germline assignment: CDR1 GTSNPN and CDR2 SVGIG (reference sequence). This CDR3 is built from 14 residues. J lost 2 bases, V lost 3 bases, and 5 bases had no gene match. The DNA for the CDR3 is TGTGCCTGGAGCTCAGGGGGAAACACAGATACGCAGTATTTT. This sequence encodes CAWSSGGNTDTQYF.

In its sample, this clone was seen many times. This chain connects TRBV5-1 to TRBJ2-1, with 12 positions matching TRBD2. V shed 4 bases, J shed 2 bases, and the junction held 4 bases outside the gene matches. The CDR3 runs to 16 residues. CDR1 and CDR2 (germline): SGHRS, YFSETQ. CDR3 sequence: CASSQTSGGPYNEQFF. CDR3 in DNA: TGCGCCAGCAGCCAGACTAGCGGGGGCCCCTACAATGAGCAGTTCTTC.

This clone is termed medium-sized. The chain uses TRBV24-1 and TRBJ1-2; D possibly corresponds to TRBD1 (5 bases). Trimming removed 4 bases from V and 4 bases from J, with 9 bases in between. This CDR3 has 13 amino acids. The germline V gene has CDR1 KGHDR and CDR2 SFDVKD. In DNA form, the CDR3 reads TGTGCCACCAGTGACGGGACTTTCTATGGCTACACCTTC. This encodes CATSDGTFYGYTF.

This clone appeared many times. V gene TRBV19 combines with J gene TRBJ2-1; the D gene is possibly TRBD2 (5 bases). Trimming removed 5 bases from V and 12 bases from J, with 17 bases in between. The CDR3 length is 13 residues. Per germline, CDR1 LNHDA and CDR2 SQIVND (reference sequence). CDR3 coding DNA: TGTGCCAGTAGTTCCAACCCTGGAGGTGGGCAGTTCTTC. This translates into CASSSNPGGGQFF.

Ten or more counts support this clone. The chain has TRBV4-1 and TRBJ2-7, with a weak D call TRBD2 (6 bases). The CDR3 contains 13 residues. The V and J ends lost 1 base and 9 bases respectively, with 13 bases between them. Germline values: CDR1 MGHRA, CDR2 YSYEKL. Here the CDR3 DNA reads TGCGCCAGCAGCCAAGTCCCGCTCGGGGGGCAGTACTTC. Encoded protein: CASSQVPLGGQYF.

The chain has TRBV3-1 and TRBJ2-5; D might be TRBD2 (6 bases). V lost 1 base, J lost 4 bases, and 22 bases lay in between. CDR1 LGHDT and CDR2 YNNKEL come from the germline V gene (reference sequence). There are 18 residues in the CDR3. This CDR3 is CASSQVTRRGLGGETQYF. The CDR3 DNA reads TGTGCCAGCAGCCAAGTCACCCGGCGAGGGCTGGGAGGAGAGACCCAGTACTTC.

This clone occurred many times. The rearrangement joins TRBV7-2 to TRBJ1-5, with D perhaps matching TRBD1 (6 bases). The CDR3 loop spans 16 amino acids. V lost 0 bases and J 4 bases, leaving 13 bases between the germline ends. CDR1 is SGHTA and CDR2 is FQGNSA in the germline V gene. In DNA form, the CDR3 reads TGTGCCAGCAGCTTAGCGGGGATGGGGGCAAATCAGCCCCAGCATTTT. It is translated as CASSLAGMGANQPQHF.

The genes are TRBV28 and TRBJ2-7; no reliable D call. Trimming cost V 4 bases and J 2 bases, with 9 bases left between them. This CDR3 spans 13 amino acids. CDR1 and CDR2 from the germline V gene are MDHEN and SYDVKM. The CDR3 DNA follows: TGTGCCAGCAGTTGGGCAGCTACCTACGAGCAGTACTTC. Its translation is CASSWAATYEQYF.

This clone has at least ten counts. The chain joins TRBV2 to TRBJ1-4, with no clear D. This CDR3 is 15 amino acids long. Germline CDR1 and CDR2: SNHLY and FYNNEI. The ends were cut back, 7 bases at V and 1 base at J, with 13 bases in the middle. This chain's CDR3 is CASNTWGVTNEKLFF. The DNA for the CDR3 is TGTGCCAGCAATACGTGGGGTGTAACTAATGAAAAACTGTTTTTT.

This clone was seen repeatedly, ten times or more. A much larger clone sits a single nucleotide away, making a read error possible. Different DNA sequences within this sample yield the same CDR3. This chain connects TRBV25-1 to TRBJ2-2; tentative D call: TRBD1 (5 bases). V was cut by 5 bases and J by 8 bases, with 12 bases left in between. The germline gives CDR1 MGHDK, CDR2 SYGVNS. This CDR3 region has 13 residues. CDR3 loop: CASSSQTAGELFF. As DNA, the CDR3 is TGTGCCAGCAGTTCCCAGACAGCTGGGGAGCTGTTTTTT. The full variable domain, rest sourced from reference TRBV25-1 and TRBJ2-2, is EADIYQTPRYLVIGTGKKITLECSQTMGHDKMYWYQQDPGMELHLIHYSYGVNSTEKGDLSSESTVSRIRTEHFPLTLESARPSHTSQYLCASSSQTAGELFFGEGSRLTVL.

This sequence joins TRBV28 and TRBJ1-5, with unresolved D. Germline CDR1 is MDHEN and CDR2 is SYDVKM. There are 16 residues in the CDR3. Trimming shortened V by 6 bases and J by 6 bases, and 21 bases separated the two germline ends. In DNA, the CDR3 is TGTGCCAGCAGCCCAGACTGGAGAAGGAATAGTCAGCCCCAGCATTTT. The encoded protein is CASSPDWRRNSQPQHF.